Listed below are T cell receptor beta chains from one sample, sequenced in a study of T cells after yellow fever vaccination. TCRdb independently ran MiXCR on the 5' RACE reads; one entry per CDR3 protein. Counted here are 110,000 to 150,000 distinct CDR3 sequences, under 7% occurring once; the ten biggest clones make up over 0.55%. The sample in question was CD4+ T cells sorted from PBMCs, obtained 10 days after the yellow fever booster vaccination. These receptors originate from a man younger than 40 who received the YFV17D yellow fever vaccine. Both conserved end residues are part of each CDR3. A D gene is named only where the DNA matches it firmly.

j_gene: TRBJ2-2; d_gene: NA; v_gene: TRBV29-1; CDR3aa: CSVRYGGNTGELFF
j_gene: TRBJ2-3; d_gene: TRBD2; v_gene: TRBV24-1; CDR3aa: CATELAGNTDTQYF
j_gene: TRBJ2-7; d_gene: TRBD1; v_gene: TRBV4-2; CDR3aa: CASSLRTGTEGYEQYF
j_gene: TRBJ1-1; d_gene: NA; v_gene: TRBV6-2/TRBV6-3; CDR3aa: CASSTGRVGAFF
j_gene: TRBJ2-2; d_gene: TRBD2; v_gene: TRBV5-1; CDR3aa: CASSTTGLAGASNTGELFF
j_gene: TRBJ2-1; d_gene: TRBD2; v_gene: TRBV4-3; CDR3aa: CASSQDRGTSGSVEQFF
j_gene: TRBJ2-5; d_gene: NA; v_gene: TRBV10-3; CDR3aa: CAISSSDVETQYF
j_gene: TRBJ2-1; d_gene: TRBD2; v_gene: TRBV5-4; CDR3aa: CASSLGNVREGYNEQFF
j_gene: TRBJ2-5; d_gene: NA; v_gene: TRBV3-1; CDR3aa: CATSPGAHQETQYF
j_gene: TRBJ1-5; d_gene: NA; v_gene: TRBV6-2/TRBV6-3; CDR3aa: CASSDGGLGNQPQHF
j_gene: TRBJ2-1; d_gene: NA; v_gene: TRBV5-1; CDR3aa: CASSPDGYNEQFF
j_gene: TRBJ2-7; d_gene: NA; v_gene: TRBV7-9; CDR3aa: CASSLEQGPRYEQYF
j_gene: TRBJ1-2; d_gene: NA; v_gene: TRBV29-1; CDR3aa: CSVGSSTGNYGYTF
j_gene: TRBJ2-5; d_gene: TRBD2; v_gene: TRBV5-1; CDR3aa: CASSHGLATYQETQYF
j_gene: TRBJ2-5; d_gene: NA; v_gene: TRBV7-2; CDR3aa: CASNGRRGPQETQYF
j_gene: TRBJ2-7; d_gene: TRBD1; v_gene: TRBV28; CDR3aa: CASKFWDRAYEQYF
j_gene: TRBJ1-4; d_gene: TRBD1; v_gene: TRBV7-9; CDR3aa: CASSPGQGNEKLFF
j_gene: TRBJ2-7; d_gene: TRBD1; v_gene: TRBV6-6; CDR3aa: CASSGTGFEQYF
j_gene: TRBJ2-7; d_gene: NA; v_gene: TRBV7-2; CDR3aa: CASSPTVGEQYF
j_gene: TRBJ2-3; d_gene: TRBD2; v_gene: TRBV20-1; CDR3aa: CSTGLAGGPSLDTQYF
j_gene: TRBJ1-1; d_gene: TRBD1; v_gene: TRBV20-1; CDR3aa: CSARTGGSAFF
j_gene: TRBJ2-5; d_gene: NA; v_gene: TRBV6-5; CDR3aa: CASSYRAGSAQETQYF
j_gene: TRBJ2-7; d_gene: TRBD1; v_gene: TRBV7-2; CDR3aa: CASSRSTGSSYEQYF
j_gene: TRBJ2-3; d_gene: NA; v_gene: TRBV6-1; CDR3aa: CATKPGPSTDTQYF
j_gene: TRBJ2-5; d_gene: NA; v_gene: TRBV5-4; CDR3aa: CASSPTGVTETQYF
j_gene: TRBJ2-1; d_gene: TRBD2; v_gene: TRBV20-1; CDR3aa: CSAIRLAGGKDEQFF
j_gene: TRBJ2-1; d_gene: TRBD2; v_gene: TRBV7-9; CDR3aa: CASSLGTGTSGVSFF
j_gene: TRBJ1-5; d_gene: NA; v_gene: TRBV30; CDR3aa: CAWSTGMGQPQHF
j_gene: TRBJ2-1; d_gene: NA; v_gene: TRBV5-1; CDR3aa: CASSQQYNEQFF
j_gene: TRBJ2-7; d_gene: TRBD1; v_gene: TRBV7-2; CDR3aa: CASSFRPGQGAIEQYF
j_gene: TRBJ2-7; d_gene: TRBD2; v_gene: TRBV9; CDR3aa: CASSKGLAGGAKSSYEQYF
j_gene: TRBJ1-5; d_gene: TRBD1; v_gene: TRBV5-1; CDR3aa: CASRTGTGVNQPQHF
j_gene: TRBJ2-1; d_gene: NA; v_gene: TRBV4-1; CDR3aa: CASSQASLALSSYNEQFF
j_gene: TRBJ2-3; d_gene: NA; v_gene: TRBV7-2; CDR3aa: CASSLSGSTDTQYF
j_gene: TRBJ2-1; d_gene: NA; v_gene: TRBV5-1; CDR3aa: CASSLVKYEQFF
j_gene: TRBJ2-1; d_gene: NA; v_gene: TRBV5-6; CDR3aa: CASSSYSGVVNEQFF
j_gene: TRBJ2-2; d_gene: TRBD2; v_gene: TRBV27; CDR3aa: CASSLYAGGGNLGELFF
j_gene: TRBJ1-3; d_gene: NA; v_gene: TRBV30; CDR3aa: CAWNRGLDGNTIYF
j_gene: TRBJ2-2; d_gene: TRBD2; v_gene: TRBV4-3; CDR3aa: CASSHPSRGAHIGELFF
j_gene: TRBJ1-1; d_gene: NA; v_gene: TRBV5-1; CDR3aa: CASSSLSGRNTEAFF
j_gene: TRBJ1-4; d_gene: TRBD1; v_gene: TRBV7-2; CDR3aa: CASSLGTGGYEKLFF
j_gene: TRBJ2-1; d_gene: TRBD2; v_gene: TRBV24-1; CDR3aa: CATSRAGGLGEQFF
j_gene: TRBJ2-1; d_gene: NA; v_gene: TRBV5-1; CDR3aa: CASREENEQFF
j_gene: TRBJ2-1; d_gene: TRBD2; v_gene: TRBV12-3/TRBV12-4; CDR3aa: CAFCPGLAGGSSYNEQFF
j_gene: TRBJ2-3; d_gene: NA; v_gene: TRBV5-1; CDR3aa: CASGRRDNTDTQYF
j_gene: TRBJ2-5; d_gene: NA; v_gene: TRBV7-8; CDR3aa: CASSPGLFEGSKQETQYF
j_gene: TRBJ2-1; d_gene: TRBD2; v_gene: TRBV6-2/TRBV6-3; CDR3aa: CASSWASGSYEQFF
j_gene: TRBJ1-3; d_gene: NA; v_gene: TRBV5-5; CDR3aa: CASSLRGPGNTIYF
j_gene: TRBJ2-7; d_gene: TRBD1; v_gene: TRBV4-3; CDR3aa: CASSHQGQGVDEQYF
j_gene: TRBJ2-7; d_gene: TRBD2; v_gene: TRBV6-1; CDR3aa: CASGISGSSYEQYF
j_gene: TRBJ2-2; d_gene: NA; v_gene: TRBV6-4; CDR3aa: CASSLSVPGELFF
j_gene: TRBJ2-1; d_gene: TRBD2; v_gene: TRBV4-1; CDR3aa: CASSQRKAGAFYNEQFF